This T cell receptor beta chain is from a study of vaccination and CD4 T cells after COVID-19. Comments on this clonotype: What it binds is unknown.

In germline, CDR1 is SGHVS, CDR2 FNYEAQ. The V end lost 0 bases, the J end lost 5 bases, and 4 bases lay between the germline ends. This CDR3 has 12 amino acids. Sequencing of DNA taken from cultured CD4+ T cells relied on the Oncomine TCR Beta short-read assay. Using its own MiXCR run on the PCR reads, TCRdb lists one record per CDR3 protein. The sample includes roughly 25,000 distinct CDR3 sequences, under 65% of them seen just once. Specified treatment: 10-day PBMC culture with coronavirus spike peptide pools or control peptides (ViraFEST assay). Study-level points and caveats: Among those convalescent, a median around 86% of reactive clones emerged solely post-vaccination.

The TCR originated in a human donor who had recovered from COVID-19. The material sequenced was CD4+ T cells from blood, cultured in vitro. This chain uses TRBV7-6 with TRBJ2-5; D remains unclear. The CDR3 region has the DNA TGTGCCAGCAGCTTAGCCGGGGAGACCCAGTACTTC. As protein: CASSLAGETQYF.